These 20 T cell receptor beta chains were all obtained from the same sample, sequenced in a study of blood T cells in healthy people across ages. Then a second PCR, running roughly 6 to 11 cycles, was carried out with a sample-barcoded 5' primer and a J-beta primer mix. TCRdb re-derived calls from the 5' RACE reads in MiXCR, one entry per CDR3 protein. The repertoire holds roughly 800,000 distinct CDR3 sequences, nearly 60% seen once, with approximately 21% in the top ten. The sequenced sample consisted of blood. The receptors originated from a man in his thirties or forties in good health.

The chain is built from TRBV29-1 and TRBJ1-1, with TRBD1 as a possible D gene (6 bases). V lost 7 bases, J lost 3 bases, and 12 bases lay in between. The V gene's germline CDR1 is SQVTM and CDR2 ANQGSEA. The CDR3 covers 12 residues. CDR3 in DNA: TGCAGCGCTAACAGGGTGGACACTGAAGCTTTCTTT. This gives the protein CSANRVDTEAFF.

This rearrangement joins TRBV12-3 or TRBV12-4 to TRBJ1-6; D may be TRBD1 (6 bases). This CDR3 is built from 17 residues. V was pared by 2 bases and J by 8 bases, with 19 bases between. For the CDR3, the DNA is TGTGCCAGCAGTTTAATTGTCGGGGGGGCGAGTGATTCACCCCTCCACTTT. It is translated as CASSLIVGGASDSPLHF.

The genes are TRBV18 and TRBJ1-1; D gene uncertain. V was shortened by 3 bases and J by 0 bases, with 8 bases between the two germline ends. The CDR3 is 14 residues long. CDR1 and CDR2 (germline): KGHSH, LQKENI. The CDR3, as DNA: TGTGCCAGCTCACCTGACCTACTGAACACTGAAGCTTTCTTT. Translated: CASSPDLLNTEAFF. The entire variable domain, with the rest obtained from reference TRBV18 and TRBJ1-1, is as follows: NAGVMQNPRHLVRRRGQEARLRCSPMKGHSHVYWYRQLPEEGLKFMVYLQKENIIDESGMPKERFSAEFPKEGPSILRIQQVVRGDSAAYFCASSPDLLNTEAFFGQGTRLTVV.

The rearrangement joins TRBV5-1 to TRBJ1-5, with D maybe TRBD1 (6 bases). This CDR3 is built from 14 residues. V lost 0 bases and J lost 6, with 10 bases in between. The germline gives CDR1 SGHRS, CDR2 YFSETQ. CDR3 sequence (DNA): TGCGCCAGCAGCTTGGAGGGGGGGTTTCAGCCCCAGCATTTT. Translating gives CASSLEGGFQPQHF.

The rearrangement joins TRBV4-3 to TRBJ1-2, with TRBD1 matching over 9 bases. The germline CDR1 and CDR2 sequences are LGHNA and YSLEER. V trimming: 3 bases; J trimming: 7 bases; junction bases outside the gene matches: 3. This CDR3 is built from 13 residues. CDR3 amino acids: CASSQGTGFGYTF. CDR3 bases: TGCGCCAGCAGCCAGGGGACAGGGTTTGGCTACACCTTC.

The table lists this clonotype with a few counts. This chain links TRBV11-2 with TRBJ2-5, with unresolved D. Trimming pared 5 bases from V and 1 base from J, leaving 17 bases between. Germline CDR1 reads SGHAT; CDR2 reads FQNNGV. The CDR3 totals 16 residues. The CDR3 loop reads CASSLRLDGFQETQYF. CDR3 in DNA: TGTGCCAGCAGCCTACGATTAGACGGCTTCCAAGAGACCCAGTACTTC.

This chain links TRBV12-3 or TRBV12-4 with TRBJ2-4; the D is unclear. The J call is doubtful: the DNA matches TRBJ2-7 better. There are 13 residues in the CDR3. CDR3 DNA: TGTGCCAGCAGTTTAGGATACCCCTACGAGCAGTACTTC. It yields the protein CASSLGYPYEQYF.

The chain employs TRBV20-1 and TRBJ2-4; 8 bases match TRBD1. Losses at the gene ends were 1 base for V and 6 bases for J; bases not matched to a gene: 14. Germline V lookup: CDR1 DFQATT, CDR2 SNEGSKA (reference sequence). The CDR3 extends over 17 amino acids. Written as DNA, the CDR3 is TGCAGTGCTAGAGGGGGGACAGGCACCCTGGTGGGAAACATTCAGTACTTC. This codes for CSARGGTGTLVGNIQYF.

This clonotype was counted between two and nine times. This sequence joins TRBV12-3 or TRBV12-4 and TRBJ2-3, with D perhaps TRBD1 (5 bases). This CDR3 is 15 amino acids long. The V end was cut by 5 bases, the J end by 5 bases, with 17 bases between. CDR3 residues: CASSDTDRTLDTQYF. CDR3 in DNA: TGTGCCAGCAGTGACACTGACAGAACGTTAGATACGCAGTATTTT.

This chain joins TRBV5-1 and TRBJ2-7; D is possibly TRBD1 (5 bases). The germline V gene has CDR1 SGHRS and CDR2 YFSETQ. Trimming took off 0 bases at V and 6 bases at J, with 13 bases between the two ends. The CDR3 is 14 amino acids. CDR3 protein: CASSLEGQDSEQYF. In nucleotides, the CDR3 is TGCGCCAGCAGCTTGGAGGGGCAGGATAGCGAGCAGTACTTC.

V usage is TRBV20-1 and J usage is TRBJ2-5; D remains ambiguous. The CDR3 is made up of 12 amino acids. Germline lookup yields CDR1 DFQATT and CDR2 SNEGSKA (reference sequence). Trimming removed 4 bases at V and 5 bases at J, with 11 bases between. CDR3 protein: CSATADQETQYF. The CDR3 DNA follows: TGCAGTGCTACCGCGGATCAGGAGACCCAGTACTTC.

V and J are TRBV29-1 and TRBJ1-2, with a possible D match to TRBD1 (5 bases). CDR3 length: 12 amino acids. Germline-derived CDR1 and CDR2 are SQVTM and ANQGSEA. The V end was cut by 3 bases, the J end by 4 bases, with 9 bases between. CDR3 residues: CSVDEGVYGYTF. In DNA, the CDR3 is TGCAGCGTTGATGAAGGGGTCTATGGCTACACCTTC.

The V and J genes are TRBV5-1 and TRBJ2-1; no clear D. V gave up 4 bases and J gave up 4 bases, with 12 bases separating them. This CDR3 has 14 residues. Germline V gene data show CDR1 as SGHRS and CDR2 as YFSETQ. In DNA form, the CDR3 reads TGCGCCAGCAGCCCTGAATATACGTACAATGAGCAGTTCTTC. As protein: CASSPEYTYNEQFF.

The chain employs TRBV20-1 and TRBJ2-1; the match to TRBD2 covers 8 bases. The J call is uncertain, as TRBJ2-7 better fits the DNA end. Looked up from germline, CDR1 is DFQATT and CDR2 is SNEGSKA (reference sequence). This CDR3 has 14 amino acids. CDR3: CSAVTSGVQYEQYF. For the CDR3, the DNA is TGCAGTGCGGTAACTAGCGGAGTCCAGTACGAGCAGTACTTC.

The genes are TRBV4-1 and TRBJ1-1; D is unresolved. The V end lost 4 bases, the J end lost 5 bases, and 11 bases lay between the germline ends. This CDR3 is 13 amino acids long. Per germline, CDR1 MGHRA and CDR2 YSYEKL. This chain's CDR3 is CASSLGAGTEAFF. The CDR3 bases are TGCGCCAGCAGCCTCGGCGCCGGAACTGAAGCTTTCTTT.

This clonotype was counted only a few times. The genes are TRBV27 and TRBJ2-1; D gene uncertain. Trimming removed 2 bases at V and 2 bases at J, with 7 bases between. CDR3 length equals 14 residues. The germline gives CDR1 MNHEY, CDR2 SMNVEV (reference sequence). The CDR3 bases are TGTGCCAGCAGTTTAGACGGTCCCTACAATGAGCAGTTCTTC. It yields the protein CASSLDGPYNEQFF.

This clonotype turned up a few times. The rearrangement links TRBV4-3 to TRBJ2-4, with D unclear. The CDR3 runs 14 residues. Germline-derived CDR1 and CDR2 are LGHNA and YSLEER. Trimming cost V 3 bases and J 1 base, with 7 bases left between them. CDR3 in DNA: TGCGCCAGCAGCCACTCAGCCGCCAAAAACATTCAGTACTTC. Translating it yields CASSHSAAKNIQYF.

CDR3 bases: TGTGCCAGCAGCTTGACCGGGACGACTAGATCCTACGAGCAGTACTTC. Protein product: CASSLTGTTRSYEQYF. V is TRBV5-5 and J is TRBJ2-7, with D possibly TRBD2 on 6 matching bases. Germline V gene sequence: CDR1 SGHKS, CDR2 YYEKEE (reference sequence). The CDR3 runs to 16 residues. Trimming removed 1 base at V and 1 base at J, with 15 bases between.

The V and J genes are TRBV6-5 and TRBJ1-3; D uncertain. Deletions cut 4 bases from V and 0 bases from J, with 16 bases between. In germline, CDR1 is MNHEY, CDR2 SVGAGI. This CDR3 has 17 amino acids. This chain's CDR3 is CASSSPLGRSSGNTIYF. The CDR3, as DNA: TGTGCCAGCAGTTCGCCCCTGGGGAGAAGCTCTGGAAACACCATATATTTT.

Here the CDR3 DNA reads TGTGCCATCAGTGAGTCATTTGGAGGGAGAAGAAGCACAGATACGCAGTATTTT. It specifies CAISESFGGRRSTDTQYF. The chain carries TRBV10-3 and TRBJ2-3, with D possibly being TRBD2 (6 bases). The V and J ends lost 0 bases and 0 bases respectively, with 16 bases between them. The germline V gene has CDR1 ENHRY and CDR2 SYGVKD. This CDR3 is 18 amino acids long.